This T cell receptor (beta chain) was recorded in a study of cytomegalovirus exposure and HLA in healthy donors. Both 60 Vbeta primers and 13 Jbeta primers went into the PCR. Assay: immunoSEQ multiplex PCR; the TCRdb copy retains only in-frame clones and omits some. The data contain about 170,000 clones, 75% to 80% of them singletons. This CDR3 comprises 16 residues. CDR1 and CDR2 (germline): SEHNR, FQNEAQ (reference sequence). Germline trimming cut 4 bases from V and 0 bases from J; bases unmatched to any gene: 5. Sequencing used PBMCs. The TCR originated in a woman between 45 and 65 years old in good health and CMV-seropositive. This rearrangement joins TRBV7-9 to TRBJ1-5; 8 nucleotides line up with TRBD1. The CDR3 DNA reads TGTGCCAGCAGCTCAGGGGACAGGTTTAGCAATCAGCCCCAGCATTTT. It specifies CASSSGDRFSNQPQHF.